This T cell receptor (beta chain) was captured in a study of shared clonotypes between healthy human individuals. Study findings and constraints: With a handful of donors compared, approximately 5.5% of naive CD4 clonotypes were shared.

A note on this clone: Its antigen remains unknown.

Some clones are missing from TCRdb's copy, which holds only in-frame ones; the method was immunoSEQ multiplex PCR. The table lists approximately 2.4 million clones, roughly 95% of them singletons. Germline V CDR1 and CDR2: MRHNA, SNTAGT. CDR3 length: 14 amino acids. Unmatched junction bases numbered 6, after V lost 6 bases and J lost 8 bases. Sample: naive CD4+ T cells sorted from blood. As to subset: CD45RA+ positively selected. The V gene is TRBV6-4, the J gene TRBJ1-6, with 8 bases fitting TRBD1. This TCR was recovered from a young man in good health. The CDR3 nucleotides read TGTGCCAGCAGGAGGGACAGGTGGGATTCACCCCTCCACTTT. Its protein product is CASRRDRWDSPLHF.